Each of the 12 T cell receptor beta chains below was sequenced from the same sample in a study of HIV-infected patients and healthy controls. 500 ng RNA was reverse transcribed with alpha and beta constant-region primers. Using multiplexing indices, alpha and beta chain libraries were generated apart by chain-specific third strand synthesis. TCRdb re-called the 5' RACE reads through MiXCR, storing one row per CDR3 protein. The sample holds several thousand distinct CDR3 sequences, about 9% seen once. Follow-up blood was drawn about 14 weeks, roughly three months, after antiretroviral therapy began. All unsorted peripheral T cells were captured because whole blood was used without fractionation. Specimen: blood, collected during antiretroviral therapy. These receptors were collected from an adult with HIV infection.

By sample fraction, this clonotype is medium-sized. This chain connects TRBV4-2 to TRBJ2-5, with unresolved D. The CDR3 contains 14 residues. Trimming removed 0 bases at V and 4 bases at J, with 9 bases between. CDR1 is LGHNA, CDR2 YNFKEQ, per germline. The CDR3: CASSQERRRETQYF. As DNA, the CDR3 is TGTGCCAGCAGCCAAGAGCGGCGGAGAGAGACCCAGTACTTC.

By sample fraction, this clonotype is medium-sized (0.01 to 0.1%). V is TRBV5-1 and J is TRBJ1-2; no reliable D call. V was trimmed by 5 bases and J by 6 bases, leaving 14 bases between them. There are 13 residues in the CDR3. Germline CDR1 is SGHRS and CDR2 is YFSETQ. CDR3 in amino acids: CASRAGPGDGYTF. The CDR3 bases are TGCGCCAGCAGGGCCGGACCCGGGGATGGCTACACCTTC.

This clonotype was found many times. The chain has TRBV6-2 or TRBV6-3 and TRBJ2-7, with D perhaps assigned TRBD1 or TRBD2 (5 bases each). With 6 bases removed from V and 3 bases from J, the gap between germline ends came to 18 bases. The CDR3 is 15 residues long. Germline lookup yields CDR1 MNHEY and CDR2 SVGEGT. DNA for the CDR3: TGTGCCAGCAGCCCCCCAGGGACGCTAAACTACGAGCAGTACGTC. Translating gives CASSPPGTLNYEQYV.

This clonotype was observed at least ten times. The CDR3 nucleotides are TGTGCCAGCACCCCCGGACTAGCGTATTTTGGTCCTGCCCAGTACTTC. Translation: CASTPGLAYFGPAQYF. V usage is TRBV7-2 and J usage is TRBJ2-5, with 9 bases aligning to TRBD2. This CDR3 has 16 amino acids. V gave up 7 bases and J gave up 9 bases; unmatched junction bases: 18. Germline CDR1 is SGHTA and CDR2 is FQGNSA.

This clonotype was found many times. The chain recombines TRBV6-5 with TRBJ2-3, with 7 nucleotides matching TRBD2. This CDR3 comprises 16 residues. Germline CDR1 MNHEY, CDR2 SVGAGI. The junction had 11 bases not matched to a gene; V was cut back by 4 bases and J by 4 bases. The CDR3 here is CASSSQTSLGPDTQYF. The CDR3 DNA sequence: TGTGCCAGCAGTTCCCAGACTAGCCTGGGGCCAGATACGCAGTATTTT.

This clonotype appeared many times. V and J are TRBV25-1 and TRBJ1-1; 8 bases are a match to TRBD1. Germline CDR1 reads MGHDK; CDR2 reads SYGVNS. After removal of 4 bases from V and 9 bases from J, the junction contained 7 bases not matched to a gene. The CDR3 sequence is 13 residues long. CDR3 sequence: CASSAGQGVQAFF. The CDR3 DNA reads TGTGCCAGCAGTGCCGGACAGGGAGTCCAAGCTTTCTTT.

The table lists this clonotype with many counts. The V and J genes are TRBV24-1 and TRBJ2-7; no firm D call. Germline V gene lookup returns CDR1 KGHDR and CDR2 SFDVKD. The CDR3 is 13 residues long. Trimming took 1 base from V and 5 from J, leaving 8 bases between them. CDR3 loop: CATSDLSGDEQYF. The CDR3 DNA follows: TGTGCCACCAGTGATTTATCTGGGGACGAGCAGTACTTC.

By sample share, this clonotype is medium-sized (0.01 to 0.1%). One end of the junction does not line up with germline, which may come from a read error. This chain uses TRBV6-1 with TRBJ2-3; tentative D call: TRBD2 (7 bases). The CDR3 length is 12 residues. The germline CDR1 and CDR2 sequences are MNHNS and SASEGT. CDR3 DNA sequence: TGCTCCGTCGGGGGGCCCACAGATACGCAGTATTTT. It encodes CSVGGPTDTQYF.

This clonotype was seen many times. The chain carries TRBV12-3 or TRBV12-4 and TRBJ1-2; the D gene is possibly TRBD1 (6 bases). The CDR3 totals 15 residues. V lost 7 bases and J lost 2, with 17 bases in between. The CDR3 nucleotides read TGTGCCAGCACCCGGGGGGGGCAGGGGAACTATGGCTACACCTTC. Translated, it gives CASTRGGQGNYGYTF.

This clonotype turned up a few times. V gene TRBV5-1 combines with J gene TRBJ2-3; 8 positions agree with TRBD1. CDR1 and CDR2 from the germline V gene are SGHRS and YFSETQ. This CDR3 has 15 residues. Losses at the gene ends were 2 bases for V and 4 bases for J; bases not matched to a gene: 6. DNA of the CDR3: TGCGCCAGCAGCTTTACGGGACAGGACTCAGATACGCAGTATTTT. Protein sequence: CASSFTGQDSDTQYF.

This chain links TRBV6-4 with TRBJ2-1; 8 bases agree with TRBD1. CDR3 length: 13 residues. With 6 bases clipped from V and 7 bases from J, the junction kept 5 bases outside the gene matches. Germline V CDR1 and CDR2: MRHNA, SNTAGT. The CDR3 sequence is CASSQGAENEQFF. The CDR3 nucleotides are TGTGCCAGCAGCCAGGGGGCCGAGAATGAGCAGTTCTTC.

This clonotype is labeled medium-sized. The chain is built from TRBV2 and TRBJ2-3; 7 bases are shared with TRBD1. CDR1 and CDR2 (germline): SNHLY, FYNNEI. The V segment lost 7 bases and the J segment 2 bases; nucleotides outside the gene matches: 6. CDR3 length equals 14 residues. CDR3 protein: CASNRDRTTDTQYF. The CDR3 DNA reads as TGTGCCAGCAACAGGGACAGAACCACAGATACGCAGTATTTT. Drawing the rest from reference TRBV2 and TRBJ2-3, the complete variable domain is EPEVTQTPSHQVTQMGQEVILRCVPISNHLYFYWYRQILGQKVEFLVSFYNNEISEKSEIFDDQFSVERPDGSNFTLKIRSTKLEDSAMYFCASNRDRTTDTQYFGPGTRLTVL.